The 23 T cell receptor beta chains presented below share a single source sample, sequenced in a study of cytomegalovirus exposure and HLA in healthy donors. This PCR relied on a set of 60 Vbeta primers and 13 Jbeta primers. Method: immunoSEQ multiplex PCR; TCRdb's copy keeps in-frame clones and lacks some. The sample has roughly 100,000 clones, 69% seen once. What was sequenced was PBMCs. Receptors were obtained from a man aged 25 to 40 in good health and CMV-seronegative.

The chain couples TRBV30 to TRBJ2-2; the D gene is possibly TRBD1 (5 bases). Between the trimmed V and J ends, which lost 1 base and 0 bases, there was a span of 9 bases. The germline CDR1 and CDR2 sequences are GTSNPN and SVGIG (reference sequence). This CDR3 comprises 15 residues. The CDR3 reads CAWSGQNTNTGELFF. The CDR3 region has the DNA TGTGCCTGGAGTGGACAGAATACGAACACCGGGGAGCTGTTTTTT.

V gene TRBV19 combines with J gene TRBJ1-1, with a weak D call TRBD1 (6 bases). CDR1 is LNHDA, CDR2 SQIVND, per germline (reference sequence). With 7 bases removed from V and 1 base from J, the gap between germline ends came to 28 bases. The CDR3 runs 19 residues. The CDR3 nucleotides read TGTGCCAGTAACACAGGGTGGGTTTTGAGTGAGGAAAGGAACACTGAAGCTTTCTTT. This translates into CASNTGWVLSEERNTEAFF.

The gene calls are TRBV29-1 and TRBJ1-2; 8 bases match TRBD1. The ends lost 8 bases at V and 4 bases at J; junction bases unmatched: 18. Germline V CDR1 and CDR2: SQVTM, ANQGSEA. The CDR3 sequence is 16 residues long. The CDR3 region is CSLEPLDRAILYGYTF. The DNA of the CDR3 is TGCAGCCTCGAGCCTCTGGACAGGGCCATCCTCTATGGCTACACCTTC.

The V and J genes are TRBV28 and TRBJ1-5; maybe TRBD1 (6 bases). The CDR3 runs to 14 residues. Germline-derived CDR1 and CDR2 are MDHEN and SYDVKM. V was cut by 6 bases and J by 3 bases, with 12 bases left in between. This chain's CDR3 is CASSRGGANQPQHF. CDR3 nucleotides: TGTGCCAGCAGCCGAGGGGGGGCCAATCAGCCCCAGCATTTT. The entire variable domain, with the rest obtained from reference TRBV28 and TRBJ1-5, is as follows: DVKVTQSSRYLVKRTGEKVFLECVQDMDHENMFWYRQDPGLGLRLIYFSYDVKMKEKGDIPEGYSVSREKKERFSLILESASTNQTSMYLCASSRGGANQPQHFGDGTRLSIL.

V usage is TRBV5-5 and J usage is TRBJ1-1; maybe TRBD1 (6 bases). Germline CDR1 SGHKS, CDR2 YYEKEE (reference sequence). With 3 bases removed from V and 0 bases from J, the gap between germline ends came to 12 bases. This CDR3 spans 15 amino acids. The CDR3, as DNA: TGTGCCAGCAGCTCCGCAGGGGCCTTGAACACTGAAGCTTTCTTT. Protein: CASSSAGALNTEAFF.

The sample holds one count of this clone. The genes are TRBV18 and TRBJ1-1; TRBD1 agrees at 7 bases. CDR1 is KGHSH and CDR2 is LQKENI in the germline V gene. The CDR3 spans 15 residues. The trim removed 8 bases at V and 1 base at J, leaving 10 bases unmatched. The CDR3 DNA reads TGTGCCAGCACTATGGGACAGCGGGCGAACACTGAAGCTTTCTTT. It is translated as CASTMGQRANTEAFF.

V and J are TRBV19 and TRBJ1-5; the match to TRBD1 covers 8 bases. Losses at the gene ends were 0 bases for V and 6 bases for J; bases not matched to a gene: 1. The CDR3 totals 14 residues. CDR1 and CDR2 (germline): LNHDA, SQIVND (reference sequence). CDR3 in amino acids: CASSIDQGAQPQHF. Here the CDR3 DNA reads TGTGCCAGTAGTATAGATCAGGGGGCTCAGCCCCAGCATTTT.

This chain links TRBV4-2 with TRBJ2-1, with TRBD2 matching over 9 bases. Trimming cost V 0 bases and J 8 bases; bases outside gene matches: 11. Germline CDR1 is LGHNA and CDR2 is YNFKEQ. The CDR3 extends over 17 amino acids. As DNA, the CDR3 is TGTGCCAGCAGCCAAGATGTAGCGGGAGATATTGGAGATGAGCAGTTCTTC. Encoded protein: CASSQDVAGDIGDEQFF.

A few counts support this clone. The chain uses TRBV5-6 and TRBJ1-4, with 8 bases aligning to TRBD1. Germline assignment: CDR1 SGHDT and CDR2 YYEEEE. The CDR3 sequence is 15 residues long. J lost 8 bases, V lost 3 bases, and 9 bases had no gene match. CDR3 coding DNA: TGTGCCAGCAGCTCAGCCAGGGGGCATCGGGAAAAACTGTTTTTT. It codes for CASSSARGHREKLFF. Full variable domain (outside the CDR3, taken from reference TRBV5-6 and TRBJ1-4): DAGVTQSPTHLIKTRGQQVTLRCSPKSGHDTVSWYQQALGQGPQFIFQYYEEEERQRGNFPDRFSGHQFPNYSSELNVNALLLGDSALYLCASSSARGHREKLFFGSGTQLSVL.

The chain employs TRBV2 and TRBJ2-7; 7 nucleotides align to TRBD2. The V gene end was trimmed by 3 bases and the J gene end by 3 bases; junction bases not matched to a gene: 11. The V gene's germline CDR1 is SNHLY and CDR2 FYNNEI. This CDR3 is 16 amino acids long. The CDR3 region is CASSEWGGSGDYEQYF. The CDR3 DNA reads TGTGCCAGCAGTGAGTGGGGCGGGAGCGGGGACTACGAGCAGTACTTC.

This clone is a singleton in its sample. The chain couples TRBV29-1 to TRBJ1-1; D ambiguous. Germline V gene data show CDR1 as SQVTM and CDR2 as ANQGSEA. With 5 bases removed from V and 0 bases from J, the gap between germline ends came to 13 bases. CDR3 length: 14 residues. The CDR3, as DNA: TGCAGCGTTAATGGGTTGGGAGTGAACACTGAAGCTTTCTTT. It codes for CSVNGLGVNTEAFF.

CDR3 nucleotides: TGTGCCAGCAGCTTTAGCGGGAGGGCCGTTGGTGAGCAGTTCTTC. Translating gives CASSFSGRAVGEQFF. V usage is TRBV11-2 and J usage is TRBJ2-1, with 11 bases fitting TRBD2. The CDR3 runs 15 residues. In germline, CDR1 is SGHAT, CDR2 FQNNGV. V gave up 3 bases and J gave up 9 bases; unmatched junction bases: 7. Full variable domain (missing parts from reference TRBV11-2 and TRBJ2-1): EAGVAQSPRYKIIEKRQSVAFWCNPISGHATLYWYQQILGQGPKLLIQFQNNGVVDDSQLPKDRFSAERLKGVDSTLKIQPAKLEDSAVYLCASSFSGRAVGEQFFGPGTRLTVL.

The chain links TRBV4-3 to TRBJ1-1, with no clear D. Trimming left V 1 base short and J 12 bases short, with 21 bases between. Germline CDR1 reads LGHNA; CDR2 reads YSLEER. CDR3 length: 15 residues. CDR3 DNA: TGCGCCAGCAGCCAAGTTTTAAACAGTATAGAAGAGTCTTTCTTT. Translation: CASSQVLNSIEESFF.

J is TRBJ1-5 and V is TRBV7-2, with TRBD1 identical over 9 bases. From germline, CDR1 is SGHTA and CDR2 FQGNSA. Trimming took 1 base from V and 2 from J; bases not matched to a gene: 0. The CDR3 consists of 15 residues. CDR3 in DNA: TGTGCCAGCAGCTTAGGGACAGGGGGCAATCAGCCCCAGCATTTT. This sequence encodes CASSLGTGGNQPQHF.

This chain uses TRBV18 with TRBJ1-2; D possibly corresponds to TRBD1 (5 bases). The CDR3 is 13 amino acids. CDR1 is KGHSH and CDR2 is LQKENI in the germline V gene. V was clipped by 2 bases and J by 5 bases, with 9 bases between them. The CDR3 here is CASSPGAEYGYTF. The CDR3 nucleotides read TGTGCCAGCTCACCAGGGGCGGAATATGGCTACACCTTC.

This clone turned up a few times. This rearrangement joins TRBV18 to TRBJ2-7; 11 bases align to TRBD2. V shed 3 bases and J 3 bases; nucleotides not matched to a gene: 16. CDR1 is KGHSH and CDR2 is LQKENI in the germline V gene. The CDR3 runs to 19 residues. The CDR3 sequence: CASSPNPGLADLTSYEQYF. The CDR3 DNA is TGTGCCAGCTCACCTAATCCGGGACTAGCGGACCTTACGAGCTACGAGCAGTACTTC.

The rearrangement joins TRBV7-2 to TRBJ2-5, with a possible D match to TRBD2 (6 bases). CDR3 length: 14 residues. Germline lookup yields CDR1 SGHTA and CDR2 FQGNSA. With 5 bases removed from V and 3 bases from J, the gap between germline ends came to 13 bases. The CDR3 nucleotides read TGTGCCAGCAGCCCCAATGGAGGGAAAGAGACCCAGTACTTC. Translating it yields CASSPNGGKETQYF.

The table lists this clone with a count of one. This chain links TRBV19 with TRBJ2-3, with TRBD2 as a possible D gene (5 bases). The V end lost 1 base, the J end lost 6 bases, and 8 bases lay between the germline ends. Germline V gene data show CDR1 as LNHDA and CDR2 as SQIVND (reference sequence). This CDR3 is built from 13 residues. Here the CDR3 reads CASSIGGPDTQYF. The CDR3 bases are TGTGCCAGTAGTATAGGAGGGCCTGATACGCAGTATTTT.

The rearrangement joins TRBV9 to TRBJ2-7; TRBD1 matches at 7 bases. This CDR3 has 13 residues. V gave up 3 bases and J gave up 5 bases; unmatched junction bases: 5. Germline V gene data show CDR1 as SGDLS and CDR2 as YYNGEE. The CDR3 loop is CASSAGTAHEQYF. The CDR3 nucleotides read TGTGCCAGCAGCGCCGGGACAGCCCACGAGCAGTACTTC.

The chain links TRBV7-9 to TRBJ1-5, with 9 bases that match TRBD1. Losses at the gene ends were 5 bases for V and 4 bases for J; bases not matched to a gene: 0. This CDR3 spans 13 amino acids. Germline CDR1 reads SEHNR; CDR2 reads FQNEAQ (reference sequence). The CDR3 sequence is CASSDRGNQPQHF. The CDR3 region has the DNA TGTGCCAGCAGCGACAGGGGGAATCAGCCCCAGCATTTT.

This chain uses TRBV2 with TRBJ1-6; TRBD1 matches at 9 bases. The CDR3 sequence is 14 residues long. CDR1 and CDR2 from the germline V gene are SNHLY and FYNNEI. The trim removed 7 bases at V and 6 bases at J, leaving 4 bases unmatched. CDR3 in amino acids: CASIQQGANSPLHF. CDR3 in DNA: TGTGCCAGCATTCAACAGGGGGCTAATTCACCCCTCCACTTT.

V usage is TRBV11-2 and J usage is TRBJ2-1; no definite D call. Trimming pared 5 bases from V and 7 bases from J, leaving 9 bases between. Germline lookup yields CDR1 SGHAT and CDR2 FQNNGV. This CDR3 comprises 12 residues. The CDR3 DNA sequence: TGTGCCAGCAGCCCAACTCGTAATGAGCAGTTCTTC. Translation gives CASSPTRNEQFF. Variable domain in full (rest from reference TRBV11-2 and TRBJ2-1): EAGVAQSPRYKIIEKRQSVAFWCNPISGHATLYWYQQILGQGPKLLIQFQNNGVVDDSQLPKDRFSAERLKGVDSTLKIQPAKLEDSAVYLCASSPTRNEQFFGPGTRLTVL.

The rearrangement uses TRBV4-1 and TRBJ2-7, with 11 bases lining up with TRBD1. The CDR3 contains 16 residues. CDR1 MGHRA and CDR2 YSYEKL come from the germline V gene. The trim removed 0 bases at V and 2 bases at J, leaving 3 bases unmatched. The CDR3 loop reads CASSQEWGQGAYEQYF. The CDR3 DNA sequence: TGCGCCAGCAGCCAAGAGTGGGGACAGGGGGCCTACGAGCAGTACTTC.